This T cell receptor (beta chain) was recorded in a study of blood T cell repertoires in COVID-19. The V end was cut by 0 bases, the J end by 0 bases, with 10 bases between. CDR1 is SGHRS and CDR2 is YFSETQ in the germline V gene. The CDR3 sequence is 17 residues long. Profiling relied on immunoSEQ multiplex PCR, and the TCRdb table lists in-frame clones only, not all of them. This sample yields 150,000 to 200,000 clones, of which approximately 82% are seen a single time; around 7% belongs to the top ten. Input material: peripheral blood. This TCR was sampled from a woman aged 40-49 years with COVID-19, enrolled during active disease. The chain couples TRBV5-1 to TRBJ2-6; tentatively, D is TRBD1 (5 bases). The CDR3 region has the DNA TGCGCCAGCAGCTTGGCCGGTGGGGCCTCTGGGGCCAACGTCCTGACTTTC. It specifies CASSLAGGASGANVLTF.